Following are 16 T cell receptor beta chains from one sample sequenced in a study of blood T cells in healthy people across ages. PCR was performed a second time for roughly 7 to 11 cycles using a sample-barcoded 5' primer and a J-beta primer mix. Each CDR3 protein is one row after TCRdb ran MiXCR on the 5' RACE reads. The data contain 870,000 or so distinct CDR3 sequences, about 28% of them seen just once; the ten biggest clones take up 17%. The sample consisted of blood. These TCRs come from a woman older than 75 in good health.

The CDR3 sequence is CAWRSVGGRGSGANVLTF. CDR3 sequence (DNA): TGTGCCTGGAGATCGGTAGGGGGAAGGGGTTCTGGGGCCAACGTCCTGACTTTC. The chain combines TRBV30 with TRBJ2-6; the D gene is possibly TRBD1 (6 bases). Germline V CDR1 and CDR2: GTSNPN, SVGIG (reference sequence). Trimming left V 3 bases short and J 1 base short, with 19 bases between. This CDR3 is 18 amino acids long. Full variable domain (outside the CDR3, taken from reference TRBV30 and TRBJ2-6): SQTIHQWPATLVQPVGSPLSLECTVEGTSNPNLYWYRQAAGRGLQLLFYSVGIGQISSEVPQNLSASRPQDRQFILSSKKLLLSDSGFYLCAWRSVGGRGSGANVLTFGAGSRLTVL.

In this sample, this clonotype turned up many times. This chain connects TRBV6-5 to TRBJ1-5, with D possibly matching TRBD1 (6 bases). V dropped 1 base and J dropped 2 bases, with 6 bases sitting between them. This CDR3 comprises 14 residues. CDR1 MNHEY and CDR2 SVGAGI come from the germline V gene. This CDR3 reads CASSYYRGNQPQHF. The DNA of the CDR3 is TGTGCCAGCAGTTACTACAGGGGCAATCAGCCCCAGCATTTT.

This clonotype showed up just a few times. The chain joins TRBV5-1 to TRBJ2-1; D remains unclear. The last part of the DNA fits TRBJ2-7 better; the J call may be wrong. The germline V gene has CDR1 SGHRS and CDR2 YFSETQ. This CDR3 comprises 13 residues. The CDR3 region has the DNA TGCGCCAGCAGCTTAGAGTCCTACAATGAGCAGTACTTC. It is translated as CASSLESYNEQYF.

This clonotype occurred a few times. The chain recombines TRBV27 with TRBJ2-5; TRBD1 matches at 7 bases. Germline CDR1 reads MNHEY; CDR2 reads SMNVEV (reference sequence). V lost 5 bases and J lost 11; bases outside the gene matches: 17. This CDR3 is built from 15 residues. The CDR3 loop reads CASSPAGTDPWEQYF. CDR3 nucleotides: TGTGCCAGCAGTCCGGCCGGGACAGATCCTTGGGAGCAGTACTTC.

This clonotype was seen many times. This sequence joins TRBV20-1 and TRBJ2-3; D remains ambiguous. Trimming stripped 2 bases from V and 1 base from J, with 13 bases between. Germline CDR1 is DFQATT and CDR2 is SNEGSKA (reference sequence). The CDR3 has 15 residues. The CDR3 bases are TGCAGTGCTAGACAGATATTAGGTGGCACAGATACGCAGTATTTT. Protein product: CSARQILGGTDTQYF.

The chain uses TRBV12-3 or TRBV12-4 and TRBJ1-1; D is unresolved. The length of the CDR3 is 13 residues. V was shortened by 6 bases and J by 4 bases, with 12 bases between the two germline ends. The CDR3 DNA follows: TGTGCCAGCAGAAGACAATCGAGCACTGAAGCTTTCTTT. This translates into CASRRQSSTEAFF.

Notes on this clonotype: Given a much more abundant clone one base away, this may be a read error. This chain uses TRBV12-3 or TRBV12-4 with TRBJ1-4; 10 bases are shared with TRBD1. With V trimmed by 8 bases and J by 7 bases, 7 bases remained unmatched. The CDR3 length is 14 residues. CDR3 region: CASGDRGNSEKLFF. CDR3 bases: TGTGCCAGCGGGGACAGGGGAAATAGTGAAAAACTGTTTTTT.

This clonotype was seen more than once but under ten times. This chain connects TRBV20-1 to TRBJ1-6; a possible D gene is TRBD1 (5 bases). The ends were cut back, 2 bases at V and 8 bases at J, with 13 bases in the middle. The germline gives CDR1 DFQATT, CDR2 SNEGSKA (reference sequence). The CDR3 runs to 14 residues. The CDR3 spells CSARTQGLDSPLHF. In DNA, the CDR3 is TGCAGTGCTAGAACTCAGGGATTAGATTCACCCCTCCACTTT.

This clonotype was seen only a few times. The rearrangement uses TRBV4-3 and TRBJ2-1, with no clear D. Trimming cost V 4 bases and J 9 bases, with 19 bases left between them. Germline loops: CDR1 LGHNA, CDR2 YSLEER. The CDR3 length is 15 residues. The CDR3 loop is CASSRKVVPAGEQFF. CDR3 coding DNA: TGCGCCAGCAGCCGGAAAGTGGTCCCGGCAGGTGAGCAGTTCTTC.

There are a few counts of this clonotype. This chain uses TRBV19 with TRBJ1-1, with 7 nucleotides matching TRBD1. Per germline, CDR1 LNHDA and CDR2 SQIVND (reference sequence). This CDR3 contains 15 residues. The V segment lost 8 bases and the J segment 5 bases; nucleotides outside the gene matches: 14. The DNA of the CDR3 is TGTGCCAGTCGGACCCAGGAAGGGGGCAGGACTGAAGCTTTCTTT. Amino acids: CASRTQEGGRTEAFF.

The rearrangement links TRBV7-9 to TRBJ1-1; D might be TRBD1 (6 bases). The CDR3 consists of 14 residues. Germline V gene lookup returns CDR1 SEHNR and CDR2 FQNEAQ (reference sequence). V gave up 2 bases and J gave up 5 bases, with 12 bases separating them. The CDR3 protein is CASSLQGRETEAFF. The CDR3, as DNA: TGTGCCAGCAGCTTACAGGGGAGGGAAACTGAAGCTTTCTTT.

This clonotype was picked up many times. V and J are TRBV29-1 and TRBJ1-5; D is possibly TRBD1 (6 bases). CDR1 is SQVTM and CDR2 is ANQGSEA in the germline V gene. CDR3 length: 15 amino acids. V was shortened by 6 bases and J by 0 bases, with 15 bases between the two germline ends. The CDR3 protein is CSVQTTGSSNQPQHF. DNA for the CDR3: TGCAGCGTCCAAACCACAGGGTCTAGCAATCAGCCCCAGCATTTT.

This sequence joins TRBV20-1 and TRBJ2-1; 7 bases map to TRBD1. V gave up 5 bases and J gave up 7 bases; unmatched junction bases: 14. The germline V gene encodes CDR1 DFQATT and CDR2 SNEGSKA (reference sequence). This CDR3 comprises 15 residues. The CDR3 DNA sequence: TGCAGTGCTCAAGGCAAGGGGGCTGGTCAAAATGAGCAGTTCTTC. Protein: CSAQGKGAGQNEQFF.

This clonotype was seen many times. CDR3 sequence reads: CSVPGLARETQYF. CDR3 nucleotides: TGCAGCGTCCCCGGACTAGCCCGGGAGACCCAGTACTTC. The chain carries TRBV29-1 and TRBJ2-5, with 8 positions matching TRBD2. Germline CDR1 and CDR2: SQVTM and ANQGSEA. The V and J ends lost 6 bases and 5 bases, in that order; junction bases with no gene match: 8. This CDR3 comprises 13 residues.

This clonotype was counted between two and nine times. This chain joins TRBV4-1 and TRBJ2-1, with 7 nucleotides matching TRBD2. Per germline, CDR1 MGHRA and CDR2 YSYEKL. The CDR3 length is 17 residues. J was trimmed by 0 bases and V by 1 base; bases with no gene match: 6. The CDR3 reads CASSQGPSGSSYNEQFF. CDR3 nucleotides: TGCGCCAGCAGCCAAGGGCCTAGCGGTTCCTCCTACAATGAGCAGTTCTTC.

This clonotype came up many times. The gene calls are TRBV7-9 and TRBJ2-1, with D perhaps matching TRBD2 (5 bases). V was trimmed by 5 bases and J by 3 bases, leaving 14 bases between them. CDR1 is SEHNR and CDR2 is FQNEAQ in the germline V gene (reference sequence). The CDR3 is 15 amino acids. The CDR3 reads CASSSEERFYNEQFF. The CDR3 coding sequence is TGTGCCAGCAGCAGTGAGGAGCGGTTCTACAATGAGCAGTTCTTC.